A single sample gave rise to the 8 T cell receptor beta chains below, sequenced in a study of T-cell memory formation after mild COVID-19 (dated by TCRdb to about 2021). The protocol used for the library was 5' RACE. Sequencing took place on an Illumina NovaSeq 6000. TCRdb's own reprocessing of the public reads used fastp at Q25 and MiXCR and kept productive beta chains. Identical CDR3 proteins give one entry, which carries the most common genes and DNA. Within this sample are 90,000 to 120,000 distinct CDR3 sequences, with 13% to 15% of them counted one time only. 39% of the sample belongs to the ten largest clones. Sequencing was done on a sample of PBMCs or a T cell subset sorted from them (not recorded which). The receptors shown here come from a young man who had mild COVID-19 (a few samples of this study predate the infection). The sample titles of this study are shuffled in the database, so cell type and time point are left out; the donor was told from shared clones.

This clonotype was picked up a small number of times. J is TRBJ2-3 and V is TRBV29-1; 9 nucleotides align to TRBD1. This CDR3 spans 15 amino acids. Per the germline V gene, CDR1 is SQVTM and CDR2 is ANQGSEA. J gave up 2 bases and V 6 bases, and 9 bases lay outside the gene matches. The CDR3 nucleotides are TGCAGCGTCGACCACCGGGACAGGGTCACAGATACGCAGTATTTT. Protein: CSVDHRDRVTDTQYF.

The chain is built from TRBV9 and TRBJ1-2; no definite D call. Germline V gene lookup returns CDR1 SGDLS and CDR2 YYNGEE. CDR3 size: 15 residues. Trimming cost V 3 bases and J 3 bases, with 15 bases left between them. The CDR3 is CASSAPGPTDYGYTF. For the CDR3, the DNA is TGTGCCAGCAGCGCTCCGGGCCCAACGGACTATGGCTACACCTTC. Complete variable domain (other parts from reference TRBV9 and TRBJ1-2): DSGVTQTPKHLITATGQRVTLRCSPRSGDLSVYWYQQSLDQGLQFLIQYYNGEERAKGNILERFSAQQFPDLHSELNLSSLELGDSALYFCASSAPGPTDYGYTFGSGTRLTVV.

This clonotype was counted a few times. The V call is TRBV20-1, the J call TRBJ1-2; D remains unclear. This CDR3 spans 13 amino acids. V lost 4 bases and J 0 bases, leaving 9 bases between the germline ends. From germline, CDR1 is DFQATT and CDR2 SNEGSKA (reference sequence). CDR3 in amino acids: CSAIALANYGYTF. The CDR3 DNA reads as TGCAGTGCTATTGCGTTAGCTAACTATGGCTACACCTTC.

This clonotype was counted only a few times. The chain links TRBV2 to TRBJ2-7; 14 bases align to TRBD2. The CDR3 runs 16 residues. CDR1 SNHLY and CDR2 FYNNEI come from the germline V gene. Germline trimming cut 7 bases from V and 3 bases from J; bases unmatched to any gene: 8. The CDR3 region has the DNA TGTGCCAGCACGGGACTAGCGGGGGCCCTAAACTACGAGCAGTACTTC. Translated: CASTGLAGALNYEQYF.

The chain is built from TRBV6-5 and TRBJ2-5; 8 positions match TRBD2. J gave up 6 bases and V 5 bases, and 11 bases lay outside the gene matches. CDR1 MNHEY and CDR2 SVGAGI come from the germline V gene. The CDR3 consists of 15 residues. The CDR3 spells CASSPAGGGRKTQYF. Here the CDR3 DNA reads TGTGCCAGCAGTCCCGCCGGCGGGGGGAGAAAGACCCAGTACTTC.

This clonotype was recorded many times. V gene TRBV5-1 combines with J gene TRBJ2-7; D is unresolved. The CDR3 sequence is 13 residues long. The V end lost 1 base, the J end lost 7 bases, and 12 bases lay between the germline ends. The germline V gene encodes CDR1 SGHRS and CDR2 YFSETQ. The DNA of the CDR3 is TGCGCCAGCAGCTTGCGCGATAACCCGGAGCAGTACTTC. It encodes CASSLRDNPEQYF.

The chain recombines TRBV11-2 with TRBJ2-1, with a weak D call TRBD1 (5 bases). V gave up 5 bases and J gave up 3 bases, with 11 bases separating them. CDR1 and CDR2 from the germline V gene are SGHAT and FQNNGV. The CDR3 totals 14 residues. CDR3 in amino acids: CASSPTGYYNEQFF. CDR3 DNA sequence: TGTGCCAGCAGCCCTACAGGTTACTACAATGAGCAGTTCTTC.

This clonotype was picked up a small number of times. The V call is TRBV27, the J call TRBJ2-7; D remains unclear. CDR1 is MNHEY and CDR2 is SMNVEV in the germline V gene (reference sequence). Between the trimmed V and J ends, which lost 2 bases and 4 bases, there was a span of 12 bases. This CDR3 spans 14 amino acids. CDR3 bases: TGTGCCAGCAGTTTACGTCATAGCCTGTACGAGCAGTACTTC. It translates to CASSLRHSLYEQYF.